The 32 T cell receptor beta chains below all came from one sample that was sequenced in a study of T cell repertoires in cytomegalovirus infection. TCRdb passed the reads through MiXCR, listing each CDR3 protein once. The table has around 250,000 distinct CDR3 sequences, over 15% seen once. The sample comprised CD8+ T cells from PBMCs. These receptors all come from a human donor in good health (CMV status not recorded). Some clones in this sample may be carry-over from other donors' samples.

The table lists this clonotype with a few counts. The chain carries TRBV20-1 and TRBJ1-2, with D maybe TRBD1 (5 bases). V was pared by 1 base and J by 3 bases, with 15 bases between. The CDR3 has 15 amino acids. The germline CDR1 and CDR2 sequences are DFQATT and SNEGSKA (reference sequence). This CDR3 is CSARAGRGLYYGYTF. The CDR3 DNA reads TGCAGTGCTAGAGCCGGGAGGGGCCTCTACTATGGCTACACCTTC.

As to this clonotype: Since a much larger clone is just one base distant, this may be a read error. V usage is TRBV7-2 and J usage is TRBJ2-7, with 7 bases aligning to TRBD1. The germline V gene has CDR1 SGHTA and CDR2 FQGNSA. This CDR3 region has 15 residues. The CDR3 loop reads CARSFLQGFGNEQYF. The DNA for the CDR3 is TGTGCCCGCAGCTTCTTACAGGGGTTTGGCAACGAGCAGTACTTC.

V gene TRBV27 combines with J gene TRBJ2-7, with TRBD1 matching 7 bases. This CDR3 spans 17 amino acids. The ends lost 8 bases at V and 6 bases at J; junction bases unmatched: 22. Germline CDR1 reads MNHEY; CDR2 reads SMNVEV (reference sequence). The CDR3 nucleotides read TGTGCCAGCTCCTCCCCCGCCGCAGAAGGGGGCAGGGCCGAGCAGTACTTC. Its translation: CASSSPAAEGGRAEQYF.

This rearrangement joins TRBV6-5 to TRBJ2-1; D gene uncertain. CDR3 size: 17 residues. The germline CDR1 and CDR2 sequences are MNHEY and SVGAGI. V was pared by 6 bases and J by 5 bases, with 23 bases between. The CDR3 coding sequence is TGTGCCAGCAGCCACTTAAGGCAGTTACGTCCAAACAATGAGCAGTTCTTC. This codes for CASSHLRQLRPNNEQFF.

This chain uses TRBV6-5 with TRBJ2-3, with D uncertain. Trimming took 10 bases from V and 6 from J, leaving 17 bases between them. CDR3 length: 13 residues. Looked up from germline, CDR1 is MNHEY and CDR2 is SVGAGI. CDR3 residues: CATMDISADTQYF. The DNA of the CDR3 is TGTGCCACCATGGATATTAGTGCTGATACGCAGTATTTT.

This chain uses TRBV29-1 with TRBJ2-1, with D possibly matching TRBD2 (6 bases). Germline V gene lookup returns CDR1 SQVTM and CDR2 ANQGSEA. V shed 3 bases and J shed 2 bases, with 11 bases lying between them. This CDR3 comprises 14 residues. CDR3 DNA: TGCAGCGTTGATGGTAGCGGTGCCTACAATGAGCAGTTCTTC. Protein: CSVDGSGAYNEQFF.

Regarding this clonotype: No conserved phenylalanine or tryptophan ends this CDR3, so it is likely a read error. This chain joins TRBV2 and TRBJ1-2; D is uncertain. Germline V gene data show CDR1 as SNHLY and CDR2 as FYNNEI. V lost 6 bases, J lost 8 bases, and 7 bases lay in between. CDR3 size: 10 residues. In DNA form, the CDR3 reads TGTGCCAGCAGAGGTGGGGGCTACACCATC. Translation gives CASRGGGYTI.

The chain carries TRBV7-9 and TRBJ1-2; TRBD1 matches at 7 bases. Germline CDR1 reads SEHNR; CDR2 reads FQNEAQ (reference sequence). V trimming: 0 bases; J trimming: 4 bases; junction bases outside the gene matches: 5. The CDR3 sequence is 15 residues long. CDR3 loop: CASSLASGQSYGYTF. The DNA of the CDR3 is TGTGCCAGCAGCTTAGCCTCGGGACAGAGCTATGGCTACACCTTC.

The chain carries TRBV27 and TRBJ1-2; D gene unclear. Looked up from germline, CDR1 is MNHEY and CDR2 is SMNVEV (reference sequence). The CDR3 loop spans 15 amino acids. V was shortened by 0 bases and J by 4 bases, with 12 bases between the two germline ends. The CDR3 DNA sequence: TGTGCCAGCAGTTTATCGCCAGGAAATCCCTATGGCTACACCTTC. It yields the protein CASSLSPGNPYGYTF.

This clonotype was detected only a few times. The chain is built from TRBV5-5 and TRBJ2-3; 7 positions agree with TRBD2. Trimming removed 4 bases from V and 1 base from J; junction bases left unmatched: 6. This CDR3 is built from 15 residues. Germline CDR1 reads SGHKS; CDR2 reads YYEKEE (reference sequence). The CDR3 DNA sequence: TGTGCCAGCAGCCCGCGGGGGACTCGCACAGATACGCAGTATTTT. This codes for CASSPRGTRTDTQYF.

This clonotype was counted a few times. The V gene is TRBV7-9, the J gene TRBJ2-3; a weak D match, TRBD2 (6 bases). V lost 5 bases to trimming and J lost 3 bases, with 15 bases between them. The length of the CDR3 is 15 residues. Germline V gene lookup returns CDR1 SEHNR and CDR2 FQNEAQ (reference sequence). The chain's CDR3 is CASSPSVRETDTQYF. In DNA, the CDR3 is TGTGCCAGCAGCCCCTCCGTCCGGGAGACAGATACGCAGTATTTT.

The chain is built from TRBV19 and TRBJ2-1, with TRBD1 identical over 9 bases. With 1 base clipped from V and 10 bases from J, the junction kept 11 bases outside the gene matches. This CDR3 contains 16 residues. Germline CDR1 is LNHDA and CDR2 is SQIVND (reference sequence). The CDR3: CASSIAGQGSINEQFF. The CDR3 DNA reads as TGTGCCAGTAGTATAGCGGGACAGGGTAGTATTAACGAGCAGTTCTTC.

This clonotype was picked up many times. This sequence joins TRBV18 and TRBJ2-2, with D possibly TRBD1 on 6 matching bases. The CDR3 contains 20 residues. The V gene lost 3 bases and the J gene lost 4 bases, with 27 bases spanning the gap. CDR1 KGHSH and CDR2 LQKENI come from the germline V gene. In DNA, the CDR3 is TGTGCCAGCTCACCCGTTAGGGACAAGAAACTCCTGGAGTTCACCGGGGAGCTGTTTTTT. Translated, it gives CASSPVRDKKLLEFTGELFF. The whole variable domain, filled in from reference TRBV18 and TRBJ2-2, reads NAGVMQNPRHLVRRRGQEARLRCSPMKGHSHVYWYRQLPEEGLKFMVYLQKENIIDESGMPKERFSAEFPKEGPSILRIQQVVRGDSAAYFCASSPVRDKKLLEFTGELFFGEGSRLTVL.

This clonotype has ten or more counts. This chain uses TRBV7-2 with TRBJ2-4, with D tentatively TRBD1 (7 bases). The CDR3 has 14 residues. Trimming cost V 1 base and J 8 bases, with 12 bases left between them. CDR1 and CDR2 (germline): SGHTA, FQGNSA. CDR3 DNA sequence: TGTGCCAGCAGCTTAGAGGCAGGGGGGTACATTCAGTACTTC. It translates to CASSLEAGGYIQYF. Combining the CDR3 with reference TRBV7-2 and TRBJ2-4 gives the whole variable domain GAGVSQSPSNKVTEKGKDVELRCDPISGHTALYWYRQSLGQGLEFLIYFQGNSAPDKSGLPSDRFSAERTGGSVSTLTIQRTQQEDSAVYLCASSLEAGGYIQYFGAGTRLSVL.

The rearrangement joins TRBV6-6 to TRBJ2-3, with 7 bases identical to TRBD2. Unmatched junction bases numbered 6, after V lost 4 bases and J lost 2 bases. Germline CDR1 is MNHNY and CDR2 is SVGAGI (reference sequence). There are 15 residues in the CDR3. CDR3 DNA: TGTGCCAGCAGTTCGGCTAGCGGCAACACAGATACGCAGTATTTT. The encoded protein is CASSSASGNTDTQYF.

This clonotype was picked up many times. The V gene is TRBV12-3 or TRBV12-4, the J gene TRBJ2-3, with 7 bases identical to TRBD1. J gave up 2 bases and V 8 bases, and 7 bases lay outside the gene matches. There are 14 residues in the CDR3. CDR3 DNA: TGTGCCAGCGCAGGGGACAGATTCACAGATACGCAGTATTTT. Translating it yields CASAGDRFTDTQYF.

The CDR3 bases are TGTGCCAGCAGTTACCCGCCCGGGCCAGGGGGCGTTTATGGCTACACCTTC. This gives the protein CASSYPPGPGGVYGYTF. The J gene is TRBJ1-2, the V gene TRBV6-8; 8 bases align to TRBD1. Germline loops: CDR1 MNHGY, CDR2 SAAAGT. The V segment lost 2 bases and the J segment 5 bases; nucleotides outside the gene matches: 13. The CDR3 spans 17 residues.

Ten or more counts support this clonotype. The CDR3 DNA is TGTGCCAGCAGTTGGACTAGCGGGGGAGGAGATACGCAGTATTTT. Translation: CASSWTSGGGDTQYF. V gene TRBV7-2 combines with J gene TRBJ2-3; TRBD2 agrees at 13 bases. Losses at the gene ends were 6 bases for V and 5 bases for J; bases not matched to a gene: 5. Germline V CDR1 and CDR2: SGHTA, FQGNSA. The CDR3 runs 15 residues.

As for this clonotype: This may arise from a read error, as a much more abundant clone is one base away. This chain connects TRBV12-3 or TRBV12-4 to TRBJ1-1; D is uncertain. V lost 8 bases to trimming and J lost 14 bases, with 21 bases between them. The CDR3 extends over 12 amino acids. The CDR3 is CASCETGRKKFF. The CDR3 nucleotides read TGTGCCAGCTGTGAGACCGGCCGGAAGAAATTCTTT.

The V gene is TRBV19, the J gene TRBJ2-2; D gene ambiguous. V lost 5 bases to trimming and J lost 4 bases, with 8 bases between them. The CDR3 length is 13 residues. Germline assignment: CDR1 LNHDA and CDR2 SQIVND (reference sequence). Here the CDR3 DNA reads TGTGCCAGTAGTCCCCGCGCCACCGGGGAGCTGTTTTTT. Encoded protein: CASSPRATGELFF.

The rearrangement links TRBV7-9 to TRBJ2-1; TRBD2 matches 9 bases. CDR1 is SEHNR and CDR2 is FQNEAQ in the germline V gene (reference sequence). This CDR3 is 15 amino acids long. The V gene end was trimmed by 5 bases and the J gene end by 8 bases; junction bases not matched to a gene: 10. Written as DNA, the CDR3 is TGTGCCAGCAGCCCTACCGCGGGGGGGGGGTATGAGCAGTTCTTC. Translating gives CASSPTAGGGYEQFF.

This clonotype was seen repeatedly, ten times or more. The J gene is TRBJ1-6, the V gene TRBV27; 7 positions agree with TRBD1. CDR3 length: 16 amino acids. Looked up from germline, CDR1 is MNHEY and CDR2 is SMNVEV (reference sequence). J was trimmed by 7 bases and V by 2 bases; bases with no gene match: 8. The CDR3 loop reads CASSLDWGQLNSPLHF. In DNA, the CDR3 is TGTGCCAGCAGTTTAGATTGGGGACAGCTGAATTCACCCCTCCACTTT.

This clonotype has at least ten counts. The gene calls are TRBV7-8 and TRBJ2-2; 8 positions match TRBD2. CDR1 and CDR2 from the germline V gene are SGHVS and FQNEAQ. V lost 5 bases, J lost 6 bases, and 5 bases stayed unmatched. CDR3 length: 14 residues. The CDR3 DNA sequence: TGTGCCAGCAGCCGACTAGCGATCGCCGGGGAGCTGTTTTTT. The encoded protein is CASSRLAIAGELFF.

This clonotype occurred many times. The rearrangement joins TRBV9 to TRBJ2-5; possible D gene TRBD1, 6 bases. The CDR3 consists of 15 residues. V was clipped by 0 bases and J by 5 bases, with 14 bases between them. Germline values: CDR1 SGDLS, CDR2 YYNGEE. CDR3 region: CASSVDWGTQETQYF. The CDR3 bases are TGTGCCAGCAGCGTAGATTGGGGGACACAGGAGACCCAGTACTTC. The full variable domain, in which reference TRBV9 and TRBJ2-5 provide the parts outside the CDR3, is DSGVTQTPKHLITATGQRVTLRCSPRSGDLSVYWYQQSLDQGLQFLIQYYNGEERAKGNILERFSAQQFPDLHSELNLSSLELGDSALYFCASSVDWGTQETQYFGPGTRLLVL.

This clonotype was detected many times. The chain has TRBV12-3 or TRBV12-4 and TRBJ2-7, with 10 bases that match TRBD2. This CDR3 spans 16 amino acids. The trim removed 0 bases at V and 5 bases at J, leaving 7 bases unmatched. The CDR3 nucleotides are TGTGCCAGCAGTTTAGCGTCGGGACTAGCGATCCACGAGCAGTACTTC. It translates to CASSLASGLAIHEQYF.

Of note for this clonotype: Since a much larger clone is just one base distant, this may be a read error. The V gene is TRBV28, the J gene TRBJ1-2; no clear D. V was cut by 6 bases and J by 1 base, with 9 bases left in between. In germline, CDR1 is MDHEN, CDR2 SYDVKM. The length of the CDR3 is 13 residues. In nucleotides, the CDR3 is TGTGCCAGCAGAAGCACTATTAACTATGGCTACACCTTC. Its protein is CASRSTINYGYTF.

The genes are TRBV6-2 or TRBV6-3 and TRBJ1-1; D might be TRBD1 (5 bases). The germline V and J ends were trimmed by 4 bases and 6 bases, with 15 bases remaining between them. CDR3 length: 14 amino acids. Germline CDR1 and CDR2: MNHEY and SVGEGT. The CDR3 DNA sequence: TGTGCCAGCAGTTTTCAAGGGGTTTCGGCTGAAGCTTTCTTT. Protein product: CASSFQGVSAEAFF.

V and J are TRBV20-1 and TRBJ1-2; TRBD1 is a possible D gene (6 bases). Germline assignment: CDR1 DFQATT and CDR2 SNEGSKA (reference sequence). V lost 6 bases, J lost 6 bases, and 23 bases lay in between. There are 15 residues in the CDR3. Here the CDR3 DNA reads TGCAGTGCCTATGACCAACAGGGTACTGCGGATGGCTACACCTTC. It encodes CSAYDQQGTADGYTF.

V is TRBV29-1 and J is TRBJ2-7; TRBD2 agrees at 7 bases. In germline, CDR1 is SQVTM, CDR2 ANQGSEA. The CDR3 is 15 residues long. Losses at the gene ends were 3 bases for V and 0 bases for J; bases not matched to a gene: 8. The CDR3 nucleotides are TGCAGCGTTGATGGGGGGGACTGGGGCTCCTACGAGCAGTACTTC. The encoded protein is CSVDGGDWGSYEQYF.

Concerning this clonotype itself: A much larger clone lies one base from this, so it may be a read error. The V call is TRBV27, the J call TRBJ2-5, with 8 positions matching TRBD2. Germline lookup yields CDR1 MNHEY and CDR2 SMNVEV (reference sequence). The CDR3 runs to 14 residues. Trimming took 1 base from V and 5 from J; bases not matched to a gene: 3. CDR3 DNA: TGTGCCAGCAGTTTATACCCTAGCGGGGAGACCCAGTACTTC. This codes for CASSLYPSGETQYF.

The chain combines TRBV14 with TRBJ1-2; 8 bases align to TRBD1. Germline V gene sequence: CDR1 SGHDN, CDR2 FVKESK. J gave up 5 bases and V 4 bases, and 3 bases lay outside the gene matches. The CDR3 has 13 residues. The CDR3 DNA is TGTGCCAGCAGCCGGGGACAGGCTTATGGCTACACCTTC. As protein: CASSRGQAYGYTF.

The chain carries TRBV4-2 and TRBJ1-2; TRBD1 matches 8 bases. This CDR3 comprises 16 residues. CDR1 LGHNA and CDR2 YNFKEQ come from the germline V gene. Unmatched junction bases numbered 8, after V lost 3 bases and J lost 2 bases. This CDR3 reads CASSQPGQGGNYGYTF. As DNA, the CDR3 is TGTGCCAGCAGCCAGCCTGGACAGGGTGGAAACTATGGCTACACCTTC.